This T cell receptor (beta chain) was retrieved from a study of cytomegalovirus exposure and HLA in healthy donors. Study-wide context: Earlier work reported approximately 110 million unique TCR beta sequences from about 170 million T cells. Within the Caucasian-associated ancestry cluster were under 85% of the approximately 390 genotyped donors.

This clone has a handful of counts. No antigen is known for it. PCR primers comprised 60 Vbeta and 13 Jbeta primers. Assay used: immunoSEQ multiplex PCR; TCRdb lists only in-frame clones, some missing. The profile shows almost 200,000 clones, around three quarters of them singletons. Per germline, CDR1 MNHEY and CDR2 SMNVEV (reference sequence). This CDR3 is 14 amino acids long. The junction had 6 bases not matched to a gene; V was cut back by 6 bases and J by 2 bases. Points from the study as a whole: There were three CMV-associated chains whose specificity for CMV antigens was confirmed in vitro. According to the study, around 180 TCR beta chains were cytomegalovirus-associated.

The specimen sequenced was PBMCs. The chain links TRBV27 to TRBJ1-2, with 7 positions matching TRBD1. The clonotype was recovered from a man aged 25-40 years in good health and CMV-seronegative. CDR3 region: CASSFDRANYGYTF. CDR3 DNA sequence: TGTGCCAGCAGCTTCGACAGGGCCAACTATGGCTACACCTTC.